This T cell receptor (beta chain) was obtained from a study of CD8 T cells in Susac syndrome. The study's findings and limits: TCR sequencing and HLA analysis covered a relatively small number of individuals.

Notes on this clonotype: Its antigen is unidentified.

The RNA input was roughly 0.5 to 1 ug, and it was reverse transcribed with random hexamers. MiXCR was run by TCRdb on the immunoSEQ multiplex PCR reads, yielding one entry per CDR3 protein. In the table there are over 95,000 distinct CDR3 sequences, roughly 92% of which are singletons. TCR beta sequences were obtained from blood CD8+ and CD4+ T cells. Controls matched for age and sex were healthy donors. Negative isolation yielded CD4+ and CD8+ T cells, and FACS enriched TEMRA cells. The sequenced sample consisted of CD8+ T cells from PBMCs. This receptor was identified in a human donor in good health.

The CDR3 reads CASSEGLAGVRRDEQFF. The CDR3 DNA reads as TGTGCCAGCAGTGAGGGACTAGCGGGAGTTCGCCGGGATGAGCAGTTCTTC. This chain connects TRBV2 to TRBJ2-1, with 14 positions matching TRBD2. The germline CDR1 and CDR2 sequences are SNHLY and FYNNEI. This CDR3 comprises 17 residues. Trimming at V came to 3 bases and at J to 8 bases, leaving 9 bases not matched to a gene.